A selection of T cell receptor beta chains follows, all from one sample in a study of OX40 agonist ivuxolimab in advanced cancers. Produced via immunoSEQ multiplex PCR; TCRdb's table is partial and in-frame only. The sample holds around 57,000 clones; roughly 90% are singletons and the top ten take 23%. This specimen consisted of CD4+ or CD8+ T cells sorted from blood, obtained in a trial of the OX40 agonist ivuxolimab. The receptors were gathered from an adult with an advanced solid tumor such as melanoma, head and neck, liver or kidney cancer. Both conserved end residues are part of each CDR3. Each record gives: D gene, J gene, clone size, CDR3 length, V gene, CDR3 protein. A D gene is named only where the DNA matches it firmly. Rows may omit the clone size; those that give it use once, few, many or a size class.

>TRBD2|TRBJ2-1|.|15|TRBV13
CASSLLAGGPDEQFF
>.|TRBJ2-3|.|16|TRBV5-4
CASSLPLGVATDTQYF
>.|TRBJ1-4|.|15|TRBV27
CASSLLQGGGEKLFF
>.|TRBJ1-6|.|13|TRBV2
CASSRGWGSPLHF
>.|TRBJ2-3|.|16|TRBV5-6
CASSLAGQGSTDTQYF
>.|TRBJ1-6|.|15|TRBV4-3
CASSPSNVYNSPLHF
>TRBD1|TRBJ1-5|.|13|TRBV30
CAWRDRDRQPQHF
>.|TRBJ2-3|.|15|TRBV19
CASSILATSTDTQYF
>TRBD1|TRBJ1-2|.|16|TRBV28
CASSLDGGQYFYGYTF
>TRBD1|TRBJ1-5|.|14|TRBV10-3
CAISVGQYNQPQHF
>TRBD2|TRBJ2-5|.|15|TRBV30
CAWRGLAGGQETQYF
>.|TRBJ1-5|.|15|TRBV4-3
CASSPEWGSPQPQHF
>.|TRBJ2-1|.|16|TRBV28
CASSRRLVSSYNEQFF
>.|TRBJ1-1|few|14|TRBV30
CAWSVRGVVTEAFF
>TRBD1|TRBJ1-2|.|16|TRBV13
CASSLSGQDRSYGYTF
>.|TRBJ2-7|.|13|TRBV5-5
CASSLDLPYEQYF
>.|TRBJ1-1|few|11|TRBV11-3
CASSFGAEAFF
>TRBD1|TRBJ2-3|.|16|TRBV27
CASSRGGGSSADTQYF
>TRBD2|TRBJ2-1|.|13|TRBV2
CASSQRGGLEQFF
>.|TRBJ2-7|.|13|TRBV5-6
CASSLAGSREQYF
>.|TRBJ2-3|once|11|TRBV6-5
CASTLTDTQYF
>.|TRBJ2-1|.|13|TRBV5-4
CGTGPLGPGEQFF
>TRBD1|TRBJ1-2|few|15|TRBV4-3
CASSDWTGRGLGYTF
>.|TRBJ2-7|.|15|TRBV7-2
CASSLAPEGTNEQYF
>TRBD1|TRBJ1-5|.|15|TRBV28
CASSLGQALDQPQHF
>TRBD2|TRBJ2-1|once|16|TRBV19
CASSIDLETSGRGQFF
>.|TRBJ1-1|.|14|TRBV9
CASSSGTGSSEAFF
>.|TRBJ1-3|.|16|TRBV6-1
CASSEISEGWGNTIYF
>.|TRBJ2-1|.|17|TRBV12-1
CASSFGGGLSSYNEQFF
>.|TRBJ1-5|once|12|TRBV7-9
CASSRGDQPQHF
>.|TRBJ1-5|.|14|TRBV5-5
CASSSTGWNQPQHF
>.|TRBJ2-1|.|12|TRBV28
CASSVVRGIEFF
>.|TRBJ1-1|.|13|TRBV30
CAWSEKTRAEAFF
>.|TRBJ1-3|.|16|TRBV7-6
CASSLGWMDAGNTIYF
>.|TRBJ2-6|.|15|TRBV15
CATSRDNSGANVLTF
>TRBD1|TRBJ2-5|.|14|TRBV28
CASSSQTGAETQYF
>.|TRBJ2-3|.|12|TRBV28
CASRWLTDTQYF
>.|TRBJ1-5|.|14|TRBV19
CASSPPPGDQPQHF
>.|TRBJ1-6|once|14|TRBV6-5
CASSKDSYNSPLHF
>.|TRBJ1-5|.|19|TRBV29-1
CSVEIRQGQRKGGNQPQHF